What follows is one T cell receptor beta chain and its context. The antigen it recognizes is unknown. No quality values exist for individual bases; no much larger clone is one base distant. V is reduced by 8 bases and J by 4 bases, leaving a spacing of 14 bases between them. The CDR3 runs 13 residues from the cysteine to the phenylalanine. The sequence is cut down to CDR3 DNA, 39 bases in frame from base 1. CDR1 MNHNS and CDR2 SASEGT are derived from the germline V gene. Receptor libraries were prepared by RACE. Reads for this sample came from a NextSeq 500. During library preparation, unique molecular identifiers were attached to individual cDNA molecules so that TCRs could be counted quantitatively and reproducibly. Each blood RNA sample was used to sequence both TCR alpha and TCR beta chains. Under the source paper's analysis protocol: The median number of TCRs per sample was 95,638, ranging from roughly 20,000 to 700,000. The Decombinator software suite was used to annotate the V, J and CDR3 of the TCR reads. Every sample was subsampled to the same number of TCRs (28,000) for the PS versus PT1 abundance plots. TCRs were defined as expanded if absent before sensitization and observed at least eight times at the 2-week time point. TCRdb applied fastp at Q25 and MiXCR to the public reads, then kept only in-frame beta chains. Every entry covers one CDR3 protein and lists the most common genes and DNA from its rows. TCRdb's processing, not the authors' own work, is the source of the V and J calls. The sample table contains approximately 77,000 distinct CDR3 sequences; only one count was recorded for about 15% of them. The leading ten clones occupy around 4.2% of the sample.

These data belong to a study of human T cells and chemical hapten exposure (dated by TCRdb to 2020 to 2022). Some background on the complete study: For sensitization, 2% DPC in acetone was applied to a 2 cm by 2 cm area of upper inner arm skin. Throughout the roughly 23-week study period, patients were also given weekly therapeutic DPC doses on the scalp. Patch testing on the upper back used Finn chambers containing 0.01% DPC, with scoring done after 6 days according to International Contact Dermatitis Research Group standards. Alopecia areata with under or over 50% scalp involvement, alopecia totalis and alopecia universalis were represented in the patient cohort, which was mostly female. Libraries were pooled for sequencing, and variation in per-sample TCR yields was attributed mainly to small differences in library volumes within the pool. This study followed changes in the peripheral blood TCR repertoire in vivo during primary and secondary sensitization of alopecia patients to the hapten diphenylcyclopropenone (DPC). Blood samples were taken from patients before sensitization (week 0) and at 2, 6 and about 24 weeks after DPC sensitization. Twenty-nine alopecia patients gave blood for TCR sequencing at one to four time points (pre-sensitization, 2, 6 and 24 weeks). The full study reports these points: Alopecia, a presumed autoimmune disease, was present in all patients, so the immune response of the patients might differ from that of healthy individuals. Compared with pre-sensitization or healthy control sets, expanded TCRs formed significantly more large CDR3 similarity clusters, which is consistent with antigen-driven responses. The number of TCRs above 1 in 1000 frequency did not change with DPC sensitization; there was no evidence of global repertoire structure alterations. Patch test score correlated positively with the number of PT1 expanded TCRs, reaching significance at thresholds 8, 16 and 32 but not at 4. Repeated subsampling changed both the strength of the expansion versus patch-test correlation and the threshold at which that correlation became significant.

Taken with the paper, the label for time point translates to: pre-sensitization, week 0. In light of the paper, this sample's treatment or condition label describes: therapeutic diphenylcyclopropenone sensitization with weekly scalp DPC. At every patch-test visit, the blood draw took place before the patch test was put on. Eligible patients were aged 18 to 70, diagnosed with alopecia, deemed suitable for DPC therapy, and excluded if pregnant. Total RNA was extracted from unfractionated whole blood collected in Tempus Blood RNA tubes. Here the sequenced sample was whole blood, taken in connection with sensitization to the hapten diphenylcyclopropenone (DPC). The sequence derives from a woman aged 45-60 years with alopecia areata. Some clones in this sample may be carry-over from other donors' samples. The sequence joins TRBV6-1 to TRBJ1-2, with an unclear D gene assignment. The DNA sequence is as follows: TGTGCCAGCCACGCCGGCGGGAGCTATGGCTACACCTTC. This translates into CASHAGGSYGYTF.